This TCR beta chain was profiled in a study of beta chain features in type 1 diabetes. This clone occurred a few times. Antigen: not known. The length of the CDR3 is 15 residues. Trimming removed 5 bases from V and 3 bases from J; junction bases left unmatched: 8. Looked up from germline, CDR1 is GTSNPN and CDR2 is SVGIG (reference sequence). Study-wide results and caveats: Patients with type 1 diabetes showed fewer VDJ junction insertions and more deletions.

The authors reverse transcribed all of the isolated RNA, so sequencing captured expressed TCRB transcripts. Average reads for naive, central memory and regulatory T cell samples were about 3.57 million. The method was immunoSEQ multiplex PCR; TCRdb's version includes in-frame clones alone and lacks a portion of them. The sample has 200,000 to 250,000 clones; about 25% are singletons. One heparinised draw of blood, averaging roughly 0.12 L, came from each donor. This receptor was taken from a man aged 25-45 years in good health. This chain connects TRBV30 to TRBJ2-1; 9 positions match TRBD2. Input material: central memory CD4+ T cells from blood. As DNA, the CDR3 is TGTGCCTGGGCGCGCGGAGCGGGGGGCTACAATGAGCAGTTCTTC. This sequence encodes CAWARGAGGYNEQFF. The full variable domain, completed using reference TRBV30 and TRBJ2-1, is SQTIHQWPATLVQPVGSPLSLECTVEGTSNPNLYWYRQAAGRGLQLLFYSVGIGQISSEVPQNLSASRPQDRQFILSSKKLLLSDSGFYLCAWARGAGGYNEQFFGPGTRLTVL.